The 22 T cell receptor beta chains below come from one sample, sequenced in a study of T cells in Graves' hyperthyroidism and ophthalmopathy. What was amplified from RNA transcripts were TCR beta CDR3 regions. RT-PCR in the first round (using the HTBI primer set) targeted the TCR CDR3. TCRdb re-called the multiplex PCR reads with MiXCR, one entry per CDR3 protein. The sample carries more than 650,000 distinct CDR3 sequences, approximately 15% recorded once. The sample consisted of blood. These TCRs come from a young woman with Graves' hyperthyroidism.

The chain is built from TRBV19 and TRBJ2-1; D not certain. V was cut by 5 bases and J by 10 bases, with 6 bases left in between. The CDR3 has 10 amino acids. Germline-derived CDR1 and CDR2 are LNHDA and SQIVND (reference sequence). The CDR3 DNA is TGTGCCAGTAGTTCCGTCGAGCAGTTCTTC. It yields the protein CASSSVEQFF.

This clonotype was counted ten times or more. This chain links TRBV12-3 or TRBV12-4 with TRBJ1-2, with D maybe TRBD1 (5 bases). The CDR3 runs to 13 residues. Trimming took off 5 bases at V and 8 bases at J, with 15 bases between the two ends. The CDR3 bases are TGTGCCAGCAGTGATACAGCCTGGGGCGGCTACACCTTC. It translates to CASSDTAWGGYTF.

In nucleotides, the CDR3 is TGTGCCAGCAGCGAAACCATTAGCGGGAGTGACTACAATGAGCAGTTCTTC. This encodes CASSETISGSDYNEQFF. V is TRBV11-2 and J is TRBJ2-1; 9 bases are shared with TRBD2. Germline CDR1 reads SGHAT; CDR2 reads FQNNGV. The CDR3 contains 17 residues. V shed 5 bases and J 3 bases; nucleotides not matched to a gene: 11.

The CDR3 sequence: CASSYPKYRLAERTGELFF. In DNA, the CDR3 is TGTGCCAGCAGTTACCCCAAATATCGACTAGCGGAGCGCACCGGGGAGCTGTTTTTT. This rearrangement joins TRBV6-5 to TRBJ2-2; TRBD2 agrees at 9 bases. Germline lookup yields CDR1 MNHEY and CDR2 SVGAGI. Trimming took 2 bases from V and 4 from J; bases not matched to a gene: 14. CDR3 length equals 19 residues.

The chain recombines TRBV4-1 with TRBJ2-1, with TRBD2 identical over 7 bases. Germline V lookup: CDR1 MGHRA, CDR2 YSYEKL. The CDR3 is made up of 20 amino acids. The V segment lost 0 bases and the J segment 0 bases; nucleotides outside the gene matches: 14. The CDR3, as DNA: TGCGCCAGCAGCCAAGACCCCTCTTTTTTCGGCGGGAGCTCCTACAATGAGCAGTTCTTC. Amino acids: CASSQDPSFFGGSSYNEQFF.

This clonotype was observed at least ten times. The V call is TRBV11-2, the J call TRBJ2-5; 8 bases map to TRBD1. Germline CDR1 is SGHAT and CDR2 is FQNNGV. The CDR3 is made up of 15 amino acids. The V gene end was trimmed by 2 bases and the J gene end by 2 bases; junction bases not matched to a gene: 4. In DNA form, the CDR3 reads TGTGCCAGCAGCTTACTACAGGGGGGACAAGAGACCCAGTACTTC. Encoded protein: CASSLLQGGQETQYF.

This clonotype was counted between two and nine times. The V and J genes are TRBV27 and TRBJ1-2; D unresolved. The V gene's germline CDR1 is MNHEY and CDR2 SMNVEV (reference sequence). The CDR3 covers 13 residues. Trimming cost V 11 bases and J 7 bases, with 20 bases left between them. CDR3 in DNA: TGTGCCGCCGCCCCAGGAGTCCTAAGTGGCTACACCTTC. Its translation: CAAAPGVLSGYTF.

This clonotype was counted a few times. The chain recombines TRBV18 with TRBJ2-5, with D possibly matching TRBD2 (5 bases). V lost 5 bases and J lost 5, with 12 bases in between. There are 13 residues in the CDR3. Germline V gene lookup returns CDR1 KGHSH and CDR2 LQKENI. The CDR3 DNA reads as TGTGCCAGCTCAACCCCTAGCCGGGAGACCCAGTACTTC. This sequence encodes CASSTPSRETQYF.

Many counts were recorded for this clonotype. The rearrangement links TRBV18 to TRBJ2-1; no firm D call. The V end lost 1 base, the J end lost 10 bases, and 8 bases lay between the germline ends. CDR3 length: 12 amino acids. CDR1 KGHSH and CDR2 LQKENI come from the germline V gene. The CDR3 coding sequence is TGTGCCAGCTCACCACGGGCGCTAGAGCAGTTCTTC. Protein product: CASSPRALEQFF.

This clonotype was counted a few times. The chain uses TRBV10-3 and TRBJ1-1; 7 nucleotides align to TRBD1. This CDR3 is 14 amino acids long. Germline lookup yields CDR1 ENHRY and CDR2 SYGVKD. J gave up 5 bases and V 2 bases, and 5 bases lay outside the gene matches. The CDR3 loop reads CAISEQTGSTEAFF. DNA of the CDR3: TGTGCCATCAGTGAGCAGACAGGGTCGACTGAAGCTTTCTTT.

This clonotype has a count of ten or more. The chain combines TRBV14 with TRBJ2-5; D may match TRBD1 or TRBD2 (5 bases each). Germline CDR1 is SGHDN and CDR2 is FVKESK. The V end was cut by 0 bases, the J end by 3 bases, with 14 bases between. This CDR3 has 16 amino acids. CDR3 bases: TGTGCCAGCAGCCAAGAGGTTGGGACGGCAAAAGAGACCCAGTACTTC. Translating it yields CASSQEVGTAKETQYF.

This clonotype was observed a handful of times. Written as DNA, the CDR3 is TGTGCCAGCAGCTTCAGGGATTCACCCCTCCACTTT. Protein sequence: CASSFRDSPLHF. This chain joins TRBV5-5 and TRBJ1-6; D possibly corresponds to TRBD1 (5 bases). Trimming stripped 2 bases from V and 8 bases from J, with 5 bases between. This CDR3 has 12 amino acids. Germline values: CDR1 SGHKS, CDR2 YYEKEE (reference sequence).

J is TRBJ2-1 and V is TRBV10-3, with D maybe TRBD2 (5 bases). This CDR3 contains 12 residues. Germline V CDR1 and CDR2: ENHRY, SYGVKD. Trimming left V 3 bases short and J 9 bases short, with 9 bases between. CDR3 region: CAISDPAGEQFF. The CDR3 DNA follows: TGTGCCATCAGTGATCCGGCGGGTGAGCAGTTCTTC.

This clonotype was recorded at least ten times. The rearrangement joins TRBV28 to TRBJ2-7; TRBD1 matches 8 bases. Germline-derived CDR1 and CDR2 are MDHEN and SYDVKM. The CDR3 length is 14 residues. V lost 7 bases, J lost 0 bases, and 5 bases stayed unmatched. CDR3 sequence (DNA): TGTGCCAGCACCATGACAGGGGACTCCTACGAGCAGTACTTC. Protein sequence: CASTMTGDSYEQYF.

This clonotype was seen at least ten times. The CDR3 DNA follows: TGTGCCAGCAGTTCAGTGGAGGCCACCGGGGAGCTGTTTTTT. Its protein product is CASSSVEATGELFF. The V gene is TRBV12-3 or TRBV12-4, the J gene TRBJ2-2; perhaps TRBD2 as D (5 bases). With 4 bases removed from V and 4 bases from J, the gap between germline ends came to 10 bases. The CDR3 consists of 14 residues.

The table lists this clonotype with many counts. CDR3 sequence (DNA): TGTGCCAGCAGCCCGGCGGGACCCACTATCAGCACAGATACGCAGTATTTT. This gives the protein CASSPAGPTISTDTQYF. The V call is TRBV7-2, the J call TRBJ2-3; tentatively, D is TRBD2 (6 bases). This CDR3 contains 17 residues. CDR1 SGHTA and CDR2 FQGNSA come from the germline V gene. The V and J ends lost 5 bases and 0 bases respectively, with 18 bases between them.

This clonotype was counted many times. CDR3 DNA: TGCAGTGCTAGAGACGAGGTGCTGAATTCACCCCTCCACTTT. This codes for CSARDEVLNSPLHF. V is TRBV20-1 and J is TRBJ1-6, with D uncertain. Trimming took 0 bases from V and 7 from J, leaving 10 bases between them. Germline values: CDR1 DFQATT, CDR2 SNEGSKA (reference sequence). This CDR3 contains 14 residues.

This chain connects TRBV19 to TRBJ1-4, with unresolved D. The V and J ends lost 3 bases and 5 bases respectively, with 1 base between them. CDR3 length equals 11 residues. Germline CDR1 and CDR2: LNHDA and SQIVND (reference sequence). CDR3 residues: CASSMNEKLFF. The CDR3 DNA follows: TGTGCCAGTAGTATGAATGAAAAACTGTTTTTT.

The chain has TRBV5-4 and TRBJ2-2; 7 bases match TRBD1. The CDR3 sequence is 16 residues long. V was clipped by 0 bases and J by 6 bases; unmatched bases: 8. The germline V gene has CDR1 SGHNT and CDR2 YYREEE (reference sequence). CDR3: CASSLALGQAPGELFF. The CDR3 DNA reads as TGTGCCAGCAGCTTGGCGTTAGGACAGGCCCCCGGGGAGCTGTTTTTT.

This clonotype was recorded many times. The rearrangement uses TRBV7-8 and TRBJ2-7; D remains ambiguous. The CDR3 runs to 14 residues. The ends were cut back, 2 bases at V and 3 bases at J, with 11 bases in the middle. Germline lookup yields CDR1 SGHVS and CDR2 FQNEAQ. This CDR3 reads CASSLSVGNYEQYF. The CDR3 DNA reads TGTGCCAGCAGCTTATCGGTAGGGAACTACGAGCAGTACTTC.

The table lists this clonotype with many counts. V gene TRBV3-1 combines with J gene TRBJ2-4; 8 nucleotides match TRBD1. The CDR3 consists of 15 residues. Looked up from germline, CDR1 is LGHDT and CDR2 is YNNKEL (reference sequence). V gave up 4 bases and J gave up 7 bases; unmatched junction bases: 9. The CDR3 loop reads CASSPVDRDGNIQYF. CDR3 coding DNA: TGTGCCAGCAGCCCCGTGGACAGGGACGGGAACATTCAGTACTTC.

This clonotype was seen at least ten times. J is TRBJ2-2 and V is TRBV15; no definite D call. Germline V gives CDR1 LNHNV, CDR2 YYDKDF (reference sequence). The CDR3 contains 16 residues. Between the trimmed V and J ends, which lost 0 bases and 6 bases, there was a span of 14 bases. CDR3 residues: CATSRELRLGPGELFF. As DNA, the CDR3 is TGTGCCACCAGCAGAGAACTGCGATTAGGACCCGGGGAGCTGTTTTTT.